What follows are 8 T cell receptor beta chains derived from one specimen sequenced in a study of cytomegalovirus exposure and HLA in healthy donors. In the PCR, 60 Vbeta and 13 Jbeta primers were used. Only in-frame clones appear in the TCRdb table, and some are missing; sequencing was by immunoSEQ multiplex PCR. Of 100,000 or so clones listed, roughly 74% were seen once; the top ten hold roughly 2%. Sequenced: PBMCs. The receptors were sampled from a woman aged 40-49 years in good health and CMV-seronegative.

CDR3 coding DNA: TGTGCCAGCAGTGAGAAGCGGGGGACGAGCACAGATACGCAGTATTTT. This codes for CASSEKRGTSTDTQYF. V is TRBV2 and J is TRBJ2-3, with 8 bases fitting TRBD2. Unmatched junction bases numbered 5, after V lost 3 bases and J lost 0 bases. Germline values: CDR1 SNHLY, CDR2 FYNNEI. This CDR3 contains 16 residues.

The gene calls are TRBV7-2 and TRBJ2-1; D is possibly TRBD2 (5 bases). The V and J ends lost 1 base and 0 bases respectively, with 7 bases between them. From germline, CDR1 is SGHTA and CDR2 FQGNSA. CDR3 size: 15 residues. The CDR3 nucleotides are TGTGCCAGCAGCTTAGGCGGGCTCTCCTACAATGAGCAGTTCTTC. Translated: CASSLGGLSYNEQFF.

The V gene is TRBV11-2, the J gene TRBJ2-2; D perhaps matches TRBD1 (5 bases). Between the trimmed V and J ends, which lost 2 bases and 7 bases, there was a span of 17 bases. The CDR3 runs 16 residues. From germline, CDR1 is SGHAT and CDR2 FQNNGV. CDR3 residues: CASSLSWPGKDGELFF. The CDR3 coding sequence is TGTGCCAGCAGCTTAAGCTGGCCAGGGAAGGACGGGGAGCTGTTTTTT.

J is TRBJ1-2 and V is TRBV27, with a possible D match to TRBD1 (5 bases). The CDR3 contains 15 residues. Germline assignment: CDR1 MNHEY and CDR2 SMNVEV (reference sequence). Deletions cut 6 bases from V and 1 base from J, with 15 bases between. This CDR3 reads CASRGIGADNYGYTF. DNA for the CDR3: TGTGCCAGCAGAGGAATTGGGGCGGATAACTATGGCTACACCTTC.

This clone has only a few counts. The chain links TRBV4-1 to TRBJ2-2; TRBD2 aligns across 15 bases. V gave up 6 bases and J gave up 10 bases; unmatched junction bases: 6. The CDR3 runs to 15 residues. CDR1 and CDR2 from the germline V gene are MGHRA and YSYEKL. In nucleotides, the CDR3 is TGCGCCAGCAGACAGGGACTAGCGGGGGGTACGGAGCTGTTTTTT. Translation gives CASRQGLAGGTELFF.

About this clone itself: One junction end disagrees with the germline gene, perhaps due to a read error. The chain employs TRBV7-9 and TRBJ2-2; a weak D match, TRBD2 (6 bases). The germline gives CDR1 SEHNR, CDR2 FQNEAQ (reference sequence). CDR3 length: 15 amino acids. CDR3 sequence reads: CSSSLGTGVAGELFF. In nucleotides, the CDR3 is TGTTCCAGCAGCCTCGGGACTGGGGTCGCCGGGGAGCTGTTTTTT.

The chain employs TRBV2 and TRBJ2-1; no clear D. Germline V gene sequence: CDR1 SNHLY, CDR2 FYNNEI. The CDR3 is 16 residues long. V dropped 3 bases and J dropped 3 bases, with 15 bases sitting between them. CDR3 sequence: CASSEVGLEYYNEQFF. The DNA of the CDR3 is TGTGCCAGCAGTGAGGTGGGTTTGGAGTACTACAATGAGCAGTTCTTC.

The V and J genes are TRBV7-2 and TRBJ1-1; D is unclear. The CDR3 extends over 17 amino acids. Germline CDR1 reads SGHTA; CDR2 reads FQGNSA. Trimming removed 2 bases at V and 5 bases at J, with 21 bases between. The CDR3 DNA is TGTGCCAGCAGCTTAAACCTCCGAACAGCTTTAACGACTGAAGCTTTCTTT. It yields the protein CASSLNLRTALTTEAFF.